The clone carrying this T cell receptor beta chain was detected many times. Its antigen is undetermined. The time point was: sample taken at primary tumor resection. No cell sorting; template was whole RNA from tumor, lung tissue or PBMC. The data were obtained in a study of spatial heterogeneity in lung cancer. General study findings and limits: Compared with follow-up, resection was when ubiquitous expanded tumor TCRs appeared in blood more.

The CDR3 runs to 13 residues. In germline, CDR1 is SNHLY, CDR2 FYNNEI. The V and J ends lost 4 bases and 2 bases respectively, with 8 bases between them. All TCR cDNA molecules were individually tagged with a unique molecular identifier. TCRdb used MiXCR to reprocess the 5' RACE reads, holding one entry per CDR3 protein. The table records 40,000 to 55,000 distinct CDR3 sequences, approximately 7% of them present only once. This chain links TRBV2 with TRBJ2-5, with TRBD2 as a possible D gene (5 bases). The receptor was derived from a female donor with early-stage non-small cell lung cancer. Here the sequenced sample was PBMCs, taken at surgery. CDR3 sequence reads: CASSVSGQETQYF. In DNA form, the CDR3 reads TGTGCCAGCAGTGTCAGCGGACAAGAGACCCAGTACTTC.